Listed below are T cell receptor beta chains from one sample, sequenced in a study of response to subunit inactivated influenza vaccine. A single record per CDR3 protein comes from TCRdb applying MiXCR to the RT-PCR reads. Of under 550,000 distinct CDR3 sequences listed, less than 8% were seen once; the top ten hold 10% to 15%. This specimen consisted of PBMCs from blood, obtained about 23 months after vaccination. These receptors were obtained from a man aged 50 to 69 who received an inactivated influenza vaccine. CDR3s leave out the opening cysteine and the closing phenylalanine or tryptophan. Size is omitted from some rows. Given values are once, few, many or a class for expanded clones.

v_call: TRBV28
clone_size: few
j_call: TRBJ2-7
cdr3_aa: AITSSYEQY

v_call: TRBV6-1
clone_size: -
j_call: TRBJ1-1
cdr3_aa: ASEIGTGGIGTEAF

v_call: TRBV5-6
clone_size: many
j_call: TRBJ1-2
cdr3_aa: ASSSLMRPESYGYT

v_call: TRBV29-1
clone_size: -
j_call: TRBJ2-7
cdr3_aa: SASGQYYEQY

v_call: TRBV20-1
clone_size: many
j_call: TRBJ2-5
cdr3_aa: SARGRVGQGALGETQY

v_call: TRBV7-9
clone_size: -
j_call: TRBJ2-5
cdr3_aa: ASSLVRTQETQY

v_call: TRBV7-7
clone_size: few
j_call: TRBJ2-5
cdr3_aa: ASSPDLRTQY

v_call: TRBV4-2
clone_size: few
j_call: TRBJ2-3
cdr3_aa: ASSQDTKGDTQY

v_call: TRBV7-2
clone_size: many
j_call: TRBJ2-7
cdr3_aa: ASSSGTGGFYEQY

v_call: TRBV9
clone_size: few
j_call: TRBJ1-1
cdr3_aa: ASSVVAGTGGSGAF

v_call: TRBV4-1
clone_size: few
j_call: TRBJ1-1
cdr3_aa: ASSRATTDTEAF

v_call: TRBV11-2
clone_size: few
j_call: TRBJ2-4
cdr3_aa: ASTGRLAGGAKNIQY

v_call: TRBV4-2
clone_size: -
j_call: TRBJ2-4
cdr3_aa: ASSQDRGPKNIQY

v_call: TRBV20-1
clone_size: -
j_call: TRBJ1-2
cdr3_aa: SARGELSYGYT

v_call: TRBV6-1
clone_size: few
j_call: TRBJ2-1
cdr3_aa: ASSLGTGFTEQF

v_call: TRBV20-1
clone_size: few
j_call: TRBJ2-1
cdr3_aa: SARGLAGDLYNEQF

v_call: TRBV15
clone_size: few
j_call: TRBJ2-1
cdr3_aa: ATSPRSGVSYNEQF

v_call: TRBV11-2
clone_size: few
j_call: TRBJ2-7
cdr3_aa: ASSQGGGPYEQY

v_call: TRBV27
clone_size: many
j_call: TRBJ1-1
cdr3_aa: ASSLGGGWDTEAF

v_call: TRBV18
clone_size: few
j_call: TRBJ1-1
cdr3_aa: ASSPPGQGIMNTEAF

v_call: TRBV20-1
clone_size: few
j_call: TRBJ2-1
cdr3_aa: SARGSGNYNEQF

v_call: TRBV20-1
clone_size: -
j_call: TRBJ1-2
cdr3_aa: SAGTGVDGYT

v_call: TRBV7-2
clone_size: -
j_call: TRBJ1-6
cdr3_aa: ASSGQGRGNSPLH

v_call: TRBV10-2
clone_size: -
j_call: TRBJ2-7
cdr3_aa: ASSESIGNYEQY

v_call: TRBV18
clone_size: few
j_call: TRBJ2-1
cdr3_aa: ASSPPPSGNSYNEQF

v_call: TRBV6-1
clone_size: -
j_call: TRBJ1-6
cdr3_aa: ASRAGNLNNSPLH

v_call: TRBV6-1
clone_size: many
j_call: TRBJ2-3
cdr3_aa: ASSEHSAVSTDTQY

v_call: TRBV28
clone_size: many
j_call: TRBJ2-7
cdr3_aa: ASSLPNSYEQY

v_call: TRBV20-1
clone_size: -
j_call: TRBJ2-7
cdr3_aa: CADGTSGGDRSSYEQY

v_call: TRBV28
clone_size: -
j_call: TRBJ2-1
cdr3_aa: ASSTWRSKTQKFNEQF

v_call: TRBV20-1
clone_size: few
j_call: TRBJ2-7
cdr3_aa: SARGTSVSYEQY

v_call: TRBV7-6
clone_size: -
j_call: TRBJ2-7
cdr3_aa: ASSLEVASSYEQY

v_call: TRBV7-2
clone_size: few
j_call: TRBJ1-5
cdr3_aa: ASSFGGQPQH

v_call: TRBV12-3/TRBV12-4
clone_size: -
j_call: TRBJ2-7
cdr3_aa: ASSHLTGEQY

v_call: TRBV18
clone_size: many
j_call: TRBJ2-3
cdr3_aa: ASSPRSESTDTQY

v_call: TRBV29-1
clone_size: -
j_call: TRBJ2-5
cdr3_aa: SVEVGLAGGIQETQY

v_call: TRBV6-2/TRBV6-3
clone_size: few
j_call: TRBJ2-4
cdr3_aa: ASSFGEPIQY

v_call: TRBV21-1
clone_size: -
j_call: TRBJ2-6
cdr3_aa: ASSPAYRFGANVLT

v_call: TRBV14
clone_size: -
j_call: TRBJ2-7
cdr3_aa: ASSRGQLKLAGVWEQY

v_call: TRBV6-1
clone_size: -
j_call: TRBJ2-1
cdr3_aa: ASSERRGLNEQF

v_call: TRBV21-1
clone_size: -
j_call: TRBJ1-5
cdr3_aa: ASSIPPLHRTPSNQPQH

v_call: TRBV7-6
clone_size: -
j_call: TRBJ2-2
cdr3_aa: ASSYKKGTGDTGELF

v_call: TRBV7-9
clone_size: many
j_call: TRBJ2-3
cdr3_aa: ASSSLLEDTQY

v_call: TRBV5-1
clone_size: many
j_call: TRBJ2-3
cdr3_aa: ATRRLAGVDTQY

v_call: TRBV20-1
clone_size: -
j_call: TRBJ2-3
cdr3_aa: SAHRERLAGLSTQY

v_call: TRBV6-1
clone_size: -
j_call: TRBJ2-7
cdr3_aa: ASSPTRGGTYEQY